This record concerns one T cell receptor (beta chain) sequence. It has no known antigen specificity. No quality values exist for individual bases; no much larger clone is one base distant. The data derive from a study of post-analysis software for immune sequencing data (dated by TCRdb to the mid-2010s). Turning to the overall study: Relapsing-remitting, secondary progressive and progressive-relapsing multiple sclerosis were recorded as disease courses, and subtype annotation was lacking for some patients. The multiple sclerosis patient repertoires were compared with ten to eleven previously published healthy control repertoires from donors aged roughly 6 to 25 years. A subset of samples was prepared in parallel using single-end sample barcoding, then pooled and co-amplified after Illumina adapter ligation.

The germline V gene (reference sequence) supplies CDR1 DFQATT and CDR2 SNEGSKA. The CDR3 sequence holds 15 residues, the cysteine and phenylalanine included. Only the CDR3 part of the read is kept: 45 bases, read in frame from the first base. The junction carries 14 bases between V and J, which are trimmed by 6 bases and 0 bases respectively. Overall study results and their limits: Significantly lower normalized Chao1 diversity was found in multiple sclerosis patients than in controls, suggesting substantial peripheral T-cell clonal expansion. Patients showed significantly higher frequencies than controls for a few TRBV segments, among them TRBV5-6, TRBV5-1 and TRBV20-1. The multiple sclerosis patient group was slightly younger than the control group. Strong co-clustering of samples prepared in the same batch was shown by direct clustering with F measure, prompting a batch-effect correction.

TCR beta repertoires were profiled from peripheral blood of about a dozen young patients with multiple sclerosis to demonstrate the VDJtools post-analysis software. Multiple sclerosis patients were children and adolescents aged about 6 to 17 years. Receptor libraries were prepared by PCR. Instrument on record: Illumina HiSeq 2500. Unique molecular identifiers were incorporated into TCR beta cDNA libraries to reduce PCR and sequencing biases. Approximately 500,000 cDNA molecules were obtained per 1 to 10 million input T cells, so each molecule approximated one T cell. Patient libraries were prepared and sequenced with the same protocol used for the earlier healthy control dataset. Samples belonging to the same batch were prepared together, multiplexed and sequenced on a shared HiSeq lane. As for the original processing: MIGEC handled the raw barcoded reads, throwing out single-read molecular identifier groups before consensus assembly and CDR3 extraction. Clonotype tables were post-analysed with VDJtools, normalizing diversity by down-sampling all datasets to the smallest sample size. In repertoire overlap clustering, CDR3 amino acid sequences, but not nucleotide sequences, were matched to correct batch-related cross-sample contamination. Using fastp trimming at Q25 and MiXCR clonotype assembly, TCRdb reanalyzed the public sequencing data and kept in-frame beta chains. A single entry per CDR3 protein holds the most common genes and DNA from its merged rows. TCRdb, not the original authors, processed these V and J calls. The sample records 430,000 or so distinct CDR3 sequences, over 30% of which are singletons. Under 9% of the sample goes to the ten largest clones.

The receptor was isolated from a girl aged 2-10 years with multiple sclerosis. The material sequenced was blood. Recombination joined TRBV20-1 with TRBJ2-2; D gene: possibly TRBD2, on 6 matching bases. The CDR3 protein: CSAPVAEANTGELFF. The DNA reads TGCAGTGCCCCTGTAGCGGAGGCGAACACCGGGGAGCTGTTTTTT.